The clone carrying this TCR beta chain has ten or more counts. This record comes from a study of T cells after yellow fever vaccination. TCRdb re-analysed the 5' RACE reads in MiXCR, keeping a single row per CDR3 protein. The sample contains 230,000 or so distinct CDR3 sequences, 6.5% to 7.5% of which appear only once. The CDR3 is 17 amino acids. The V gene's germline CDR1 is MNHEY and CDR2 SVGEGT. Trimming removed 2 bases from V and 2 bases from J; junction bases left unmatched: 10. The specimen comprised CD4+ T cells sorted from PBMCs, sampled on the day of the yellow fever booster vaccination. The receptor was isolated from a man aged 25-40 years who received the YFV17D yellow fever vaccine. The chain has TRBV6-2 or TRBV6-3 and TRBJ2-3; 7 bases align to TRBD1. The CDR3 sequence is CASSYTRTGRNTDTQYF. The CDR3 DNA follows: TGTGCCAGCAGTTACACCCGGACAGGCAGAAACACAGATACGCAGTATTTT.